The 32 T cell receptor beta chains in this list originate from one sample, sequenced in a study of CD8+CD57+ T cells in acquired aplastic anemia. Researchers used genomic DNA as the template to profile TCR beta VDJ and CDR3. TCRdb used MiXCR to reprocess the reads, holding one entry per CDR3 protein. This table has under 200,000 distinct CDR3 sequences, around 40% appearing once. Sequences were obtained from sorted CD4+, CD8+, or CD8+CD57+ T cells (not recorded which) from PBMCs. All receptors derive from a human donor in good health.

The chain recombines TRBV6-1 with TRBJ2-7; D is unresolved. The CDR3 runs to 13 residues. CDR1 MNHNS and CDR2 SASEGT come from the germline V gene. Trimming took off 1 base at V and 6 bases at J, with 10 bases between the two ends. The CDR3 nucleotides are TGTGCCAGCAGTGAAGGCCGTGGGGTCGAGCAGTACTTC. Translating gives CASSEGRGVEQYF.

The chain is built from TRBV20-1 and TRBJ1-4; the D gene is possibly TRBD1 (6 bases). V lost 4 bases, J lost 3 bases, and 15 bases lay in between. The CDR3 length is 15 residues. Germline lookup yields CDR1 DFQATT and CDR2 SNEGSKA (reference sequence). The DNA of the CDR3 is TGCAGTGCTACAGGGGCCCTTAGGCCTAATGAAAAACTGTTTTTT. Its protein is CSATGALRPNEKLFF.

With regard to this clonotype: This may stem from a read error, because a much larger clone lies one nucleotide away. CDR3 in amino acids: CASSPPRGLTYEQYF. CDR3 DNA: TGTGCCAGCAGCCCCCCCAGGGGACTAACCTACGAGCAGTACTTC. This chain connects TRBV7-2 to TRBJ2-7; possible D gene TRBD2, 7 bases. The CDR3 totals 15 residues. Trimming cost V 5 bases and J 2 bases, with 16 bases left between them. CDR1 is SGHTA and CDR2 is FQGNSA in the germline V gene. The full variable domain, completed using reference TRBV7-2 and TRBJ2-7, is GAGVSQSPSNKVTEKGKDVELRCDPISGHTALYWYRQSLGQGLEFLIYFQGNSAPDKSGLPSDRFSAERTGGSVSTLTIQRTQQEDSAVYLCASSPPRGLTYEQYFGPGTRLTVT.

The chain links TRBV24-1 to TRBJ1-5, with a possible D match to TRBD1 (6 bases). Per germline, CDR1 KGHDR and CDR2 SFDVKD. The CDR3 sequence is 16 residues long. V was pared by 4 bases and J by 2 bases, with 14 bases between. CDR3 nucleotides: TGTGCCACCAGTGACGTCAGGGAGGGGGGCAATCAGCCCCAGCATTTT. This translates into CATSDVREGGNQPQHF.

V gene TRBV20-1 combines with J gene TRBJ2-1; 10 bases are a match to TRBD2. V shed 6 bases, J shed 6 bases, and the junction held 5 bases outside the gene matches. The germline V gene has CDR1 DFQATT and CDR2 SNEGSKA (reference sequence). The CDR3 totals 13 residues. The CDR3 nucleotides are TGCAGTGCGCCTAGCGGGGGTATCAATGAGCAGTTCTTC. It codes for CSAPSGGINEQFF.

Concerning this clonotype: Being one base from a much bigger clone, this may be a read error. The V call is TRBV4-3, the J call TRBJ1-4, with D possibly being TRBD1 (5 bases). The CDR3 spans 17 residues. Trimming cost V 4 bases and J 6 bases, with 21 bases left between them. Germline lookup yields CDR1 LGHNA and CDR2 YSLEER. The CDR3 loop is CASSPRNTGLGDEKLFF. CDR3 bases: TGCGCCAGCAGCCCACGAAATACAGGTCTTGGTGATGAAAAACTGTTTTTT.

V is TRBV2 and J is TRBJ2-5; 8 bases agree with TRBD1. Germline assignment: CDR1 SNHLY and CDR2 FYNNEI. Trimming removed 11 bases from V and 4 bases from J; junction bases left unmatched: 9. CDR3 length: 13 residues. The CDR3 loop is CAVLLQGAETQYF. CDR3 sequence (DNA): TGTGCCGTTCTTCTTCAGGGGGCAGAGACCCAGTACTTC.

This clonotype was seen many times. This chain links TRBV3-1 with TRBJ2-7; 10 bases match TRBD2. The CDR3 is 17 residues long. V lost 2 bases to trimming and J lost 3 bases; unmatched junction nucleotides: 10. Germline assignment: CDR1 LGHDT and CDR2 YNNKEL (reference sequence). CDR3 residues: CASSQPSGGPGGYEQYF. CDR3 sequence (DNA): TGTGCCAGCAGCCAACCTAGCGGGGGCCCGGGGGGCTACGAGCAGTACTTC.

This chain connects TRBV7-2 to TRBJ2-2; D assignment may be TRBD1 or TRBD2 (5 bases each). Germline lookup yields CDR1 SGHTA and CDR2 FQGNSA. The germline V and J ends were trimmed by 9 bases and 4 bases, with 12 bases remaining between them. This CDR3 contains 13 residues. The DNA of the CDR3 is TGTGCCAGTAAAAGGGACGGCACCGGGGAGCTGTTTTTT. This codes for CASKRDGTGELFF.

J is TRBJ1-1 and V is TRBV19; D is unresolved. The V end was cut by 5 bases, the J end by 0 bases, with 10 bases between. Per germline, CDR1 LNHDA and CDR2 SQIVND (reference sequence). The CDR3 extends over 14 amino acids. The CDR3 DNA sequence: TGTGCCAGTAGTTATGCCGGTATGAACACTGAAGCTTTCTTT. This translates into CASSYAGMNTEAFF.

The chain has TRBV29-1 and TRBJ2-2, with TRBD1 matching 7 bases. The ends lost 2 bases at V and 7 bases at J; junction bases unmatched: 13. From germline, CDR1 is SQVTM and CDR2 ANQGSEA. The CDR3 extends over 16 amino acids. CDR3 nucleotides: TGCAGCGTTGAATTAACAGGGGTTGAGGAAATCGGGGAGCTGTTTTTT. This codes for CSVELTGVEEIGELFF.

V usage is TRBV20-1 and J usage is TRBJ1-6, with D unresolved. Germline V gives CDR1 DFQATT, CDR2 SNEGSKA (reference sequence). CDR3 length: 12 residues. The ends were cut back, 0 bases at V and 11 bases at J, with 8 bases in the middle. The CDR3 is CSARDQSAPLHF. CDR3 nucleotides: TGCAGTGCTAGAGATCAAAGCGCACCCCTCCACTTT.

Many counts were recorded for this clonotype. CDR3 in DNA: TGTGCCAGCAGTGAATCAGGTACTCCTAACTATGGCTACACCTTC. As protein: CASSESGTPNYGYTF. This chain joins TRBV2 and TRBJ1-2; D unresolved. This CDR3 comprises 15 residues. Trimming pared 2 bases from V and 0 bases from J, leaving 10 bases between. CDR1 and CDR2 from the germline V gene are SNHLY and FYNNEI.

This clonotype was seen at least ten times. As DNA, the CDR3 is TGTGCCAGCAGAACATACAGGTCGAACACTGAAGCTTTCTTT. Translation gives CASRTYRSNTEAFF. The rearrangement links TRBV7-2 to TRBJ1-1; D is perhaps TRBD1 (5 bases). The CDR3 totals 14 residues. Germline lookup yields CDR1 SGHTA and CDR2 FQGNSA. V was shortened by 6 bases and J by 1 base, with 12 bases between the two germline ends.

The CDR3 here is CATSDLQYF. CDR3 sequence (DNA): TGTGCCACCAGTGATTTGCAGTATTTT. This rearrangement joins TRBV24-1 to TRBJ2-3; D gene unclear. Trimming shortened V by 0 bases and J by 12 bases, and 0 bases separated the two germline ends. The germline CDR1 and CDR2 sequences are KGHDR and SFDVKD. The length of the CDR3 is 9 residues.

This clonotype was recorded many times. The J gene is TRBJ2-3, the V gene TRBV28, with D hard to call. Trimming cost V 9 bases and J 2 bases, with 9 bases left between them. From germline, CDR1 is MDHEN and CDR2 SYDVKM. There are 12 residues in the CDR3. In DNA, the CDR3 is TGTGCCAGTTGGAGCTCCACAGATACGCAGTATTTT. Its translation is CASWSSTDTQYF.

This clonotype was recorded many times. The chain joins TRBV20-1 to TRBJ2-3; the D is unclear. Deletions cut 4 bases from V and 4 bases from J, with 9 bases between. Germline V gene data show CDR1 as DFQATT and CDR2 as SNEGSKA (reference sequence). The CDR3 runs 12 residues. CDR3: CSAKNVADTQYF. The CDR3 bases are TGCAGTGCTAAGAACGTCGCAGATACGCAGTATTTT.

The V call is TRBV15, the J call TRBJ1-1; 8 positions agree with TRBD1. The CDR3 covers 15 residues. V lost 0 bases to trimming and J lost 7 bases; unmatched junction nucleotides: 7. Germline CDR1 reads LNHNV; CDR2 reads YYDKDF (reference sequence). CDR3 sequence (DNA): TGTGCCACCAGCAGAGAGGGGGCAGGGGGCAATGAAGCTTTCTTT. Protein: CATSREGAGGNEAFF. The variable domain in full, completed from reference TRBV15 and TRBJ1-1, reads DAMVIQNPRYQVTQFGKPVTLSCSQTLNHNVMYWYQQKSSQAPKLLFHYYDKDFNNEADTPDNFQSRRPNTSFCFLDIRSPGLGDTAMYLCATSREGAGGNEAFFGQGTRLTVV.

Many counts were recorded for this clonotype. This chain uses TRBV20-1 with TRBJ2-3; the D is unclear. Trimming shortened V by 0 bases and J by 1 base, and 5 bases separated the two germline ends. CDR1 and CDR2 from the germline V gene are DFQATT and SNEGSKA (reference sequence). The CDR3 runs to 13 residues. CDR3 nucleotide sequence: TGCAGTGCTAGAGAGGGCGGCACAGATACGCAGTATTTT. It specifies CSAREGGTDTQYF.

This clonotype was counted only a few times. The chain recombines TRBV24-1 with TRBJ2-3; weak D call: TRBD1 (6 bases). CDR1 and CDR2 (germline): KGHDR, SFDVKD. The length of the CDR3 is 13 residues. V was pared by 5 bases and J by 3 bases, with 8 bases between. This CDR3 is CATSGQGTDTQYF. The CDR3 nucleotides read TGTGCCACCAGTGGGCAGGGGACAGATACGCAGTATTTT.

This clonotype has ten or more counts. The chain uses TRBV7-3 and TRBJ1-1; D is uncertain. CDR1 and CDR2 (germline): SGHTA, FQGTGA. CDR3 length: 13 residues. Trimming shortened V by 2 bases and J by 1 base, and 5 bases separated the two germline ends. In DNA form, the CDR3 reads TGTGCCAGCAGCTTAGGCCAGAACACTGAAGCTTTCTTT. This gives the protein CASSLGQNTEAFF.

This chain links TRBV7-7 with TRBJ2-1, with D perhaps given as TRBD1 or TRBD2 (6 bases each). V gave up 0 bases and J gave up 8 bases, with 8 bases separating them. Germline V CDR1 and CDR2: SSHAT, FNYEAQ (reference sequence). CDR3 length equals 13 residues. DNA of the CDR3: TGTGCCAGCAGCTTAGCGGGGGGCTATGAGCAGTTCTTC. The encoded protein is CASSLAGGYEQFF.

This clonotype was detected a few times. The chain combines TRBV5-5 with TRBJ1-1; D remains ambiguous. This CDR3 spans 15 amino acids. The V and J ends lost 4 bases and 0 bases respectively, with 13 bases between them. CDR1 and CDR2 from the germline V gene are SGHKS and YYEKEE (reference sequence). CDR3 sequence reads: CASSQRERMNTEAFF. CDR3 nucleotide sequence: TGTGCCAGCAGCCAGAGGGAGAGGATGAACACTGAAGCTTTCTTT.

The sample holds many counts of this clonotype. The chain carries TRBV5-1 and TRBJ2-5; tentative D call: TRBD2 (5 bases). This CDR3 has 15 amino acids. Trimming removed 3 bases from V and 5 bases from J, with 17 bases in between. CDR1 and CDR2 (germline): SGHRS, YFSETQ. The CDR3 spells CASSSGGLMGETQYF. The CDR3 coding sequence is TGCGCCAGCAGCTCCGGAGGCCTAATGGGGGAGACCCAGTACTTC.

This clonotype was recorded many times. The chain links TRBV7-9 to TRBJ2-1; D is uncertain. V dropped 4 bases and J dropped 4 bases, with 14 bases sitting between them. The germline gives CDR1 SEHNR, CDR2 FQNEAQ (reference sequence). The CDR3 runs 15 residues. The CDR3 DNA is TGTGCCAGCAGCTCAACTACTAAACTATACAATGAGCAGTTCTTC. As protein: CASSSTTKLYNEQFF.

This clonotype was seen only a few times. The chain uses TRBV24-1 and TRBJ1-2, with D maybe TRBD1 (6 bases). V shed 4 bases and J shed 4 bases, with 18 bases lying between them. The CDR3 has 16 amino acids. Germline assignment: CDR1 KGHDR and CDR2 SFDVKD. CDR3 sequence reads: CATSDPSQGYLYGYTF. The CDR3 DNA follows: TGTGCCACCAGTGACCCATCCCAGGGGTATCTCTATGGCTACACCTTC.

This clonotype was found a few times. The CDR3 DNA is TGTGCCAGCACAAACCCCGGGACTAGCGGGATAGGAGGGGAGCAGTTCTTC. Translation gives CASTNPGTSGIGGEQFF. The rearrangement links TRBV12-3 or TRBV12-4 to TRBJ2-1, with 13 bases fitting TRBD2. J was trimmed by 10 bases and V by 7 bases; bases with no gene match: 16. The CDR3 runs 17 residues.

The rearrangement links TRBV19 to TRBJ1-1, with D possibly TRBD1 on 5 matching bases. The CDR3 has 14 residues. The V and J ends lost 3 bases and 4 bases respectively, with 12 bases between them. Per germline, CDR1 LNHDA and CDR2 SQIVND (reference sequence). This chain's CDR3 is CASSIGGRGTEAFF. The CDR3, as DNA: TGTGCCAGTAGTATCGGGGGAAGAGGCACTGAAGCTTTCTTT.

This clonotype was counted many times. This chain uses TRBV19 with TRBJ2-6; TRBD1 aligns across 7 bases. The CDR3 consists of 16 residues. Germline CDR1 is LNHDA and CDR2 is SQIVND (reference sequence). The trim removed 7 bases at V and 1 base at J, leaving 7 bases unmatched. The CDR3 region is CASTTGAISGANVLTF. The CDR3 region has the DNA TGTGCCAGTACAACAGGGGCGATTTCTGGGGCCAACGTCCTGACTTTC.

V is TRBV19 and J is TRBJ1-3; D ambiguous. CDR1 is LNHDA, CDR2 SQIVND, per germline (reference sequence). V lost 6 bases and J lost 3, with 9 bases in between. There are 13 residues in the CDR3. CDR3: CASRIRNGNTIYF. The CDR3 region has the DNA TGTGCCAGTAGGATACGGAATGGAAACACCATATATTTT. The whole variable domain, filled in from reference TRBV19 and TRBJ1-3, reads DGGITQSPKYLFRKEGQNVTLSCEQNLNHDAMYWYRQDPGQGLRLIYYSQIVNDFQKGDIAEGYSVSREKKESFPLTVTSAQKNPTAFYLCASRIRNGNTIYFGEGSWLTVV.

Comment on this clonotype: This may arise from a read error, as a much more abundant clone is one base away. The chain combines TRBV6-5 with TRBJ2-1, with a tentative D call TRBD1 (6 bases). Germline V gives CDR1 MNHEY, CDR2 SVGAGI. The CDR3 totals 14 residues. Trimming removed 0 bases at V and 5 bases at J, with 8 bases between. CDR3 region: CASSYSDSHNEQFF. The CDR3 region has the DNA TGTGCCAGCAGTTACTCGGACAGTCACAATGAGCAGTTCTTC.

This clonotype came up many times. The chain uses TRBV9 and TRBJ2-3; D gene uncertain. Germline V CDR1 and CDR2: SGDLS, YYNGEE. The CDR3 spans 12 residues. V was clipped by 4 bases and J by 2 bases, with 5 bases between them. CDR3 nucleotide sequence: TGTGCCAGCAGCCGGGCCACAGATACGCAGTATTTT. As protein: CASSRATDTQYF.